The 18 T cell receptor beta chains below come from one sample, sequenced in a study of blood T cell repertoires in COVID-19. TCRdb's table, derived via immunoSEQ multiplex PCR, lists solely in-frame clones and lacks some. The table includes around 75,000 clones, about 80% detected once. The sample was peripheral blood. The receptors come from a man aged 45-65 years with COVID-19, enrolled during active disease.

The CDR3 coding sequence is TGTGCCAGTACAAGAAGCGGGGGGATTTCCTACAATGAGCAGTTCTTC. Residues: CASTRSGGISYNEQFF. The chain carries TRBV19 and TRBJ2-1, with TRBD2 identical over 9 bases. The CDR3 is 16 residues long. V lost 7 bases, J lost 1 base, and 8 bases stayed unmatched. Germline V lookup: CDR1 LNHDA, CDR2 SQIVND (reference sequence).

The chain uses TRBV30 and TRBJ1-2; TRBD1 matches 10 bases. CDR3 length: 13 residues. The V segment lost 7 bases and the J segment 4 bases; nucleotides outside the gene matches: 6. Germline V lookup: CDR1 GTSNPN, CDR2 SVGIG (reference sequence). CDR3 region: CASGQGTPYGYTF. As DNA, the CDR3 is TGTGCCTCGGGACAGGGGACCCCCTATGGCTACACCTTC.

This chain links TRBV7-2 with TRBJ2-7; 8 nucleotides agree with TRBD2. With 5 bases clipped from V and 6 bases from J, the junction kept 9 bases outside the gene matches. Germline V gene lookup returns CDR1 SGHTA and CDR2 FQGNSA. CDR3 length equals 14 residues. The CDR3 loop is CASSPTGGVREQYF. The CDR3 DNA follows: TGTGCCAGCAGCCCTACGGGGGGGGTGCGCGAGCAGTACTTC.

The CDR3 DNA sequence: TGTGCCAGCAGCTCTAGGGAGGGGGGTCAAGCTTTCTTT. It encodes CASSSREGGQAFF. The chain joins TRBV7-2 to TRBJ1-1; weak D call: TRBD1 (6 bases). Germline V CDR1 and CDR2: SGHTA, FQGNSA. Trimming removed 4 bases at V and 9 bases at J, with 15 bases between. The length of the CDR3 is 13 residues.

This chain uses TRBV7-9 with TRBJ1-6; D perhaps matches TRBD1 (6 bases). The CDR3 is made up of 15 amino acids. Trimming took off 3 bases at V and 4 bases at J, with 10 bases between the two ends. Germline CDR1 and CDR2: SEHNR and FQNEAQ (reference sequence). This CDR3 is CASSFSDRYNSPLHF. Here the CDR3 DNA reads TGTGCCAGCAGCTTCTCGGACAGATATAATTCACCCCTCCACTTT.

The genes are TRBV3-1 (or the pseudogene TRBV3-2) and TRBJ2-1; a weak D match, TRBD2 (6 bases). This CDR3 spans 14 amino acids. Germline V lookup: CDR1 LGHDT, CDR2 YNNKEL (reference sequence). The germline V and J ends were trimmed by 4 bases and 0 bases, with 7 bases remaining between them. CDR3 region: CASSRGVSYNEQFF. For the CDR3, the DNA is TGTGCCAGCAGCCGGGGGGTCTCCTACAATGAGCAGTTCTTC.

The V gene is TRBV10-2, the J gene TRBJ2-5; possible D gene TRBD1, 5 bases. The CDR3 loop spans 15 amino acids. V lost 1 base and J 7 bases, leaving 16 bases between the germline ends. Germline V lookup: CDR1 WSHSY, CDR2 SAAADI. CDR3 in DNA: TGCGCCAGCAGTGAGTGGGGCCGCAAGGTCCGGACCCAGTACTTC. Its protein product is CASSEWGRKVRTQYF.

This clone was observed a few times. V gene TRBV5-1 combines with J gene TRBJ2-3; tentatively, D is TRBD1 (5 bases). The CDR3 is 15 residues long. CDR1 is SGHRS and CDR2 is YFSETQ in the germline V gene. V lost 4 bases and J 6 bases, leaving 18 bases between the germline ends. CDR3 sequence (DNA): TGCGCCAGCAGCCCCCGGACAAGCCCAGGGGATACGCAGTATTTT. This translates into CASSPRTSPGDTQYF.

This sequence joins TRBV5-1 and TRBJ2-5; perhaps TRBD1 as D (6 bases). V gave up 4 bases and J gave up 3 bases, with 13 bases separating them. The CDR3 sequence is 14 residues long. From germline, CDR1 is SGHRS and CDR2 YFSETQ. The CDR3: CASSPGQFEETQYF. In nucleotides, the CDR3 is TGCGCCAGCAGCCCCGGACAGTTTGAAGAGACCCAGTACTTC.

The chain has TRBV3-1 (or the pseudogene TRBV3-2) and TRBJ2-5, with D maybe TRBD2 (7 bases). Germline V CDR1 and CDR2: LGHDT, YNNKEL (reference sequence). The CDR3 loop spans 14 amino acids. V lost 8 bases to trimming and J lost 5 bases, with 18 bases between them. The DNA for the CDR3 is TGTGCCAGCGGAAGGGGGGGTCCCAGGGAGACCCAGTACTTC. It yields the protein CASGRGGPRETQYF.

This chain connects TRBV4-2 to TRBJ1-1; D is uncertain. Germline V gene data show CDR1 as LGHNA and CDR2 as YNFKEQ. Trimming removed 0 bases from V and 1 base from J, with 6 bases in between. This CDR3 region has 14 residues. CDR3 DNA sequence: TGTGCCAGCAGCCAAGAGACAAAGAACACTGAAGCTTTCTTT. Its protein is CASSQETKNTEAFF.

The gene calls are TRBV7-3 and TRBJ2-2, with 7 bases identical to TRBD1. In germline, CDR1 is SGHTA, CDR2 FQGTGA. The CDR3 runs 15 residues. With 5 bases clipped from V and 3 bases from J, the junction kept 6 bases outside the gene matches. DNA for the CDR3: TGTGCCAGCAGCGACGACAGGGCGGACACCGGGGAGCTGTTTTTT. The encoded protein is CASSDDRADTGELFF.

This clone appeared once. This rearrangement joins TRBV3-1 (or the pseudogene TRBV3-2) to TRBJ2-5; 12 nucleotides agree with TRBD2. Germline V gene data show CDR1 as LGHDT and CDR2 as YNNKEL (reference sequence). The CDR3 is 15 residues long. V gave up 1 base and J gave up 7 bases; unmatched junction bases: 4. CDR3 DNA: TGTGCCAGCAGCCAAGTTCCTAGCGGGGGGGGGACCCAGTACTTC. Translating gives CASSQVPSGGGTQYF.

This chain joins TRBV5-1 and TRBJ2-1; D is unresolved. The CDR3 extends over 15 amino acids. The V and J ends lost 0 bases and 3 bases respectively, with 10 bases between them. Germline V gene data show CDR1 as SGHRS and CDR2 as YFSETQ. The CDR3 sequence: CASSLEAGNYNEQFF. The CDR3 DNA is TGCGCCAGCAGCTTGGAGGCAGGAAACTACAATGAGCAGTTCTTC.

This chain connects TRBV3-1 (or the pseudogene TRBV3-2) to TRBJ1-2; D gene uncertain. Between the trimmed V and J ends, which lost 0 bases and 4 bases, there was a span of 6 bases. Germline CDR1 LGHDT, CDR2 YNNKEL (reference sequence). CDR3 size: 13 residues. This CDR3 is CASSQDRGYGYTF. CDR3 nucleotide sequence: TGTGCCAGCAGCCAAGATCGGGGCTATGGCTACACCTTC.

The chain recombines TRBV28 with TRBJ1-1, with D possibly matching TRBD1 (6 bases). V was trimmed by 5 bases and J by 8 bases, leaving 15 bases between them. This CDR3 spans 13 amino acids. Germline values: CDR1 MDHEN, CDR2 SYDVKM. CDR3 region: CASSLDSGREAFF. The CDR3 coding sequence is TGTGCCAGCAGTCTGGACAGTGGCAGGGAAGCTTTCTTT.

Written as DNA, the CDR3 is TGTGCCAGCAGCGTTGGGGGCCCGGAGACCCAGTACTTC. This codes for CASSVGGPETQYF. The chain recombines TRBV9 with TRBJ2-5; the D gene is possibly TRBD1 (6 bases). CDR3 length: 13 amino acids. Germline V lookup: CDR1 SGDLS, CDR2 YYNGEE. The V gene lost 2 bases and the J gene lost 5 bases, with 10 bases spanning the gap.

The CDR3 DNA sequence: TGTGCCAGCAGCCTGGGAGGGCCCTCCTCTGGAAACACCATATATTTT. It is translated as CASSLGGPSSGNTIYF. The V and J genes are TRBV7-6 and TRBJ1-3, with unresolved D. Trimming cost V 5 bases and J 0 bases, with 14 bases left between them. Looked up from germline, CDR1 is SGHVS and CDR2 is FNYEAQ. The CDR3 extends over 16 amino acids.